This TCR beta chain was identified during a study of cytomegalovirus exposure and HLA in healthy donors. General observations from the study: Indistinguishability led to the exclusion of some V segments, TRBV6-2 and TRBV6-3 included. The authors later found TCR association rates varying by HLA locus, with DRB1 most and HLA-C fewest. According to an earlier analysis, most TCR beta V segments yielded productive rearrangements about 87% or about 30% of the time. Another analysis was done later, and it associated 16,951 TCR beta sequences with HLA alleles at 0.05 false discovery rate.

Comments on this clone: Its specificity is unknown.

A multiplex PCR was run with 60 Vbeta primers and 13 Jbeta primers. Data came from immunoSEQ multiplex PCR; TCRdb stores just in-frame clones and leaves some out. Here the sample spans roughly 180,000 clones, around 80% being singletons. Trimming left V 7 bases short and J 7 bases short, with 14 bases between. The germline CDR1 and CDR2 sequences are SGDLS and YYNGEE. The CDR3 is 12 residues long. The chain uses TRBV9 and TRBJ1-2, with unresolved D. This clonotype originated in a woman under 40 in good health and CMV-seropositive. Sequenced input: PBMCs. The CDR3, as DNA: TGTGCCAGCGGAGAGGCGCGGGTTGGCTACACCTTC. This encodes CASGEARVGYTF.